A single sample is the source of the 16 T cell receptor beta chains below, sequenced in a study of shared T cell receptors in the human thymus. Measured with immunoSEQ multiplex PCR; TCRdb has only the in-frame clones, and not every one. This table has 650,000 to 950,000 clones, 80% to 90% appearing once. The sample was also linked to a second study, of human thymus T cells.

Sequences were obtained from thymocytes. Receptors originate from a girl less than two years old with a congenital heart defect.

The chain combines TRBV7-9 with TRBJ2-5, with D perhaps TRBD2 (7 bases). Germline loops: CDR1 SEHNR, CDR2 FQNEAQ (reference sequence). This CDR3 region has 17 residues. V was cut by 8 bases and J by 1 base, with 23 bases left in between. CDR3 sequence (DNA): TGTGCCAGCGGTGAACCATTGGGGGGGCGAACCCAAGAGACCCAGTACTTC. This translates into CASGEPLGGRTQETQYF.

CDR3 nucleotide sequence: TGTGCCAGCAGTCCCCATACTAGCGGGGGCCATCCCTACAATGAGCAGTTCTTC. It encodes CASSPHTSGGHPYNEQFF. This chain connects TRBV2 to TRBJ2-1; 11 bases fit TRBD2. The length of the CDR3 is 18 residues. The V and J ends lost 5 bases and 2 bases, in that order; junction bases with no gene match: 11. Per germline, CDR1 SNHLY and CDR2 FYNNEI.

This sequence joins TRBV7-6 and TRBJ1-2, with a tentative D call TRBD1 (6 bases). Between the trimmed V and J ends, which lost 4 bases and 3 bases, there was a span of 12 bases. The germline V gene encodes CDR1 SGHVS and CDR2 FNYEAQ. The CDR3 totals 14 residues. In DNA form, the CDR3 reads TGTGCCAGCAGCTCTCCGACAGGCTACTATGGCTACACCTTC. Amino acids: CASSSPTGYYGYTF.

To note about this clone: At one end the junction does not follow the germline gene, possibly because of a read error. The V call is TRBV6-1, the J call TRBJ2-7; D may match TRBD1 or TRBD2 (5 bases each). Germline V CDR1 and CDR2: MNHNS, SASEGT. The CDR3 extends over 13 amino acids. Here the CDR3 DNA reads TGTGCCAGCTGTGAGGGCAGGGTCTACGAGCAGTACTTC. As protein: CASCEGRVYEQYF.

This rearrangement joins TRBV5-1 to TRBJ1-1, with D perhaps matching TRBD1 (5 bases). V gave up 0 bases and J gave up 4 bases, with 37 bases separating them. The length of the CDR3 is 23 residues. CDR1 and CDR2 (germline): SGHRS, YFSETQ. CDR3 protein: CASSLGSPGPNRYFGGECTEAFF. The CDR3 region has the DNA TGCGCCAGCAGCTTGGGGTCTCCCGGGCCCAACCGCTACTTCGGGGGGGAATGCACTGAAGCTTTCTTT.

This clone was detected once. The genes are TRBV6-5 and TRBJ1-1; D may be TRBD1 (5 bases). V was cut by 7 bases and J by 5 bases, with 17 bases left in between. The germline V gene encodes CDR1 MNHEY and CDR2 SVGAGI. The CDR3 totals 14 residues. The CDR3 reads CASTDAGRGTEAFF. The CDR3 DNA follows: TGTGCCAGCACCGACGCAGGGCGGGGAACTGAAGCTTTCTTT.

The chain carries TRBV6-1 and TRBJ1-1, with 8 bases lining up with TRBD1. The CDR3 length is 19 residues. V gave up 3 bases and J gave up 2 bases; unmatched junction bases: 17. Per the germline V gene, CDR1 is MNHNS and CDR2 is SASEGT. CDR3 amino acids: CASSETFGQGGWANTEAFF. DNA of the CDR3: TGTGCCAGCAGTGAGACCTTCGGACAGGGTGGCTGGGCCAACACTGAAGCTTTCTTT.

This rearrangement joins TRBV4-1 to TRBJ1-5, with no clear D. Germline V gene lookup returns CDR1 MGHRA and CDR2 YSYEKL. With 0 bases removed from V and 4 bases from J, the gap between germline ends came to 10 bases. The CDR3 sequence is 15 residues long. The CDR3 sequence: CASSQDRVLNQPQHF. The CDR3, as DNA: TGCGCCAGCAGCCAAGACCGGGTCCTAAATCAGCCCCAGCATTTT.

Only a few counts were recorded for this clone. This rearrangement joins TRBV7-8 to TRBJ1-1, with D uncertain. Germline-derived CDR1 and CDR2 are SGHVS and FQNEAQ. The CDR3 runs to 14 residues. The V end lost 3 bases, the J end lost 2 bases, and 10 bases lay between the germline ends. CDR3 bases: TGTGCCAGCAGCTTCCCCACAGAAAACACTGAAGCTTTCTTT. Its protein is CASSFPTENTEAFF.

This clone turned up a few times. V is TRBV10-1 and J is TRBJ2-7; no clear D gene. Germline V gene data show CDR1 as WNHNN and CDR2 as SYGVQD (reference sequence). The V and J ends lost 6 bases and 2 bases respectively, with 8 bases between them. This CDR3 has 12 amino acids. Written as DNA, the CDR3 is TGCGCCAGCAGCTCGTCCCCCTACGAGCAGTACTTC. Translation: CASSSSPYEQYF.

V and J are TRBV19 and TRBJ1-1; D not resolved. This CDR3 is built from 19 residues. Germline CDR1 and CDR2: LNHDA and SQIVND (reference sequence). Trimming took 5 bases from V and 10 from J, leaving 35 bases between them. Here the CDR3 reads CASSPRGAGIWISGGPAFF. DNA for the CDR3: TGTGCCAGTAGTCCGCGGGGAGCCGGGATTTGGATTTCGGGAGGGCCAGCTTTCTTT.

The chain carries TRBV7-6 and TRBJ2-1, with 7 bases fitting TRBD2. The ends lost 1 base at V and 5 bases at J; junction bases unmatched: 11. The CDR3 is 17 amino acids. Germline CDR1 and CDR2: SGHVS and FNYEAQ. Written as DNA, the CDR3 is TGTGCCAGCAGCTTAGAGAATCGAGCGGGGCCCGACAATGAGCAGTTCTTC. Its translation is CASSLENRAGPDNEQFF.

The rearrangement uses TRBV27 and TRBJ1-2; no firm D call. The CDR3 runs to 13 residues. Germline V CDR1 and CDR2: MNHEY, SMNVEV (reference sequence). Trimming cost V 5 bases and J 6 bases, with 13 bases left between them. In DNA, the CDR3 is TGTGCCAGCAGTCCGGACTTAAGGGATGGCTACACCTTC. It encodes CASSPDLRDGYTF.

This clone occurred once. The V call is TRBV7-9, the J call TRBJ1-2; possibly TRBD1 for D (6 bases). Trimming cost V 5 bases and J 4 bases, with 20 bases left between them. The CDR3 is made up of 16 amino acids. Germline assignment: CDR1 SEHNR and CDR2 FQNEAQ (reference sequence). CDR3 sequence (DNA): TGTGCCAGCAGCCCTGTTGGGGGGGCGTCGATCTATGGCTACACCTTC. Translating it yields CASSPVGGASIYGYTF.

The chain combines TRBV6-1 with TRBJ1-1; TRBD1 agrees at 7 bases. The CDR3 extends over 15 amino acids. The V gene's germline CDR1 is MNHNS and CDR2 SASEGT. V shed 4 bases, J shed 3 bases, and the junction held 8 bases outside the gene matches. CDR3 sequence reads: CASSATPGGYTEAFF. The CDR3 DNA reads TGTGCCAGCAGTGCTACGCCAGGGGGGTACACTGAAGCTTTCTTT.

This clone was recorded only once. The chain couples TRBV11-2 to TRBJ2-6; 10 nucleotides line up with TRBD1. The junction had 8 bases not matched to a gene; V was cut back by 5 bases and J by 1 base. The germline V gene has CDR1 SGHAT and CDR2 FQNNGV. This CDR3 comprises 18 residues. CDR3 sequence reads: CASSKGQGFVSGANVLTF. The CDR3 region has the DNA TGTGCCAGCAGCAAGGGACAGGGGTTCGTATCTGGGGCCAACGTCCTGACTTTC.